This T cell receptor (beta chain) was found in a study of long-term antiretroviral therapy in people with HIV. General study findings and limits: Controls exceeded HIV repertoires in CDR3 length range. Clonotypes expanded prior to ART showed repertoire dominance at all sampled time points.

In its sample, this clone was seen once. Antigen specificity is unknown. Each participant with HIV received care in the United States. Survey level was the resolution at which the v3.0 immunoSEQ assay ran. Each sample aimed for about 35,000-55,000 sequenced T-cell genomes. Sequenced by immunoSEQ multiplex PCR; TCRdb stores in-frame clones only, minus some. The sample contains approximately 25,000 clones, around 84% of which appear only once. This sample comprised unsorted PBMCs, obtained 3 years after starting antiretroviral therapy. This receptor was identified in a man between 45 and 60 years old with HIV.

CDR3 nucleotide sequence: TGTGCCAGCAGCCGATTAAGACGGGACAATCAGCCCCAGCATTTT. Encoded protein: CASSRLRRDNQPQHF. This chain connects TRBV11-2 to TRBJ1-5; D uncertain. Germline-derived CDR1 and CDR2 are SGHAT and FQNNGV. CDR3 length equals 15 residues. Trimming took off 5 bases at V and 3 bases at J, with 14 bases between the two ends. Using reference TRBV11-2 and TRBJ1-5 for the parts outside the CDR3, the full variable domain is EAGVAQSPRYKIIEKRQSVAFWCNPISGHATLYWYQQILGQGPKLLIQFQNNGVVDDSQLPKDRFSAERLKGVDSTLKIQPAKLEDSAVYLCASSRLRRDNQPQHFGDGTRLSIL.